The 8 T cell receptor beta chains presented below share a single source sample, sequenced in a study of T cells in Graves' hyperthyroidism and ophthalmopathy. Amplification of TCR beta CDR3 regions used RNA as the template. Primed by the HTBI set, a first-round RT-PCR was run on the TCR CDR3. TCRdb analysed the multiplex PCR reads with MiXCR anew, one entry per CDR3 protein. The repertoire holds hundreds of thousands of distinct CDR3 sequences, with approximately 15% as singletons. The source material was blood. These receptor sequences come from a woman aged 55-69 years with Graves' ophthalmopathy.

This clonotype was recorded at least ten times. This chain connects TRBV2 to TRBJ1-1; D gene unclear. V lost 3 bases and J 8 bases, leaving 16 bases between the germline ends. The CDR3 is 14 amino acids. Germline V gene lookup returns CDR1 SNHLY and CDR2 FYNNEI. In DNA form, the CDR3 reads TGTGCCAGCAGTGATTCCGGAGGGAATCGGGAAGCTTTCTTT. Its translation is CASSDSGGNREAFF.

The sample holds many counts of this clonotype. The chain carries TRBV12-3 or TRBV12-4 and TRBJ2-1; 9 bases line up with TRBD2. V dropped 5 bases and J dropped 4; count of bases not matched to a gene: 9. CDR3 length: 16 amino acids. CDR3 coding DNA: TGTGCCAGCAGTCCCCAGGCGGGGGGGTTGTACAATGAGCAGTTCTTC. Its protein is CASSPQAGGLYNEQFF.

The chain has TRBV7-9 and TRBJ2-5, with 9 positions matching TRBD1. The V gene end was trimmed by 10 bases and the J gene end by 2 bases; junction bases not matched to a gene: 2. The CDR3 has 12 residues. CDR1 and CDR2 (germline): SEHNR, FQNEAQ (reference sequence). The CDR3: CATGQGQETQYF. CDR3 sequence (DNA): TGTGCCACAGGACAGGGGCAAGAGACCCAGTACTTC.

This clonotype was recorded many times. V usage is TRBV5-1 and J usage is TRBJ1-1, with no clear D. Deletions cut 7 bases from V and 3 bases from J, with 16 bases between. Per germline, CDR1 SGHRS and CDR2 YFSETQ. The CDR3 runs to 14 residues. The CDR3 DNA sequence: TGCGCCAGCTCTCCATTTGGGAGGGACACTGAAGCTTTCTTT. This sequence encodes CASSPFGRDTEAFF.

This chain uses TRBV7-2 with TRBJ2-5; 7 bases agree with TRBD2. The CDR3 consists of 15 residues. Trimming took 4 bases from V and 4 from J; bases not matched to a gene: 9. Germline-derived CDR1 and CDR2 are SGHTA and FQGNSA. CDR3 in amino acids: CASSSPGGLRETQYF. Here the CDR3 DNA reads TGTGCCAGCAGCTCCCCGGGGGGTTTGAGAGAGACCCAGTACTTC.

This clonotype occurred many times. V and J are TRBV28 and TRBJ2-3; D uncertain. The CDR3 has 15 amino acids. Trimming pared 2 bases from V and 1 base from J, leaving 10 bases between. In germline, CDR1 is MDHEN, CDR2 SYDVKM. The CDR3, as DNA: TGTGCCAGCAGTTTAGGAGTTGGGGGCACAGATACGCAGTATTTT. The encoded protein is CASSLGVGGTDTQYF.

At least ten counts were recorded for this clonotype. The chain combines TRBV3-1 with TRBJ2-7, with D unresolved. Germline CDR1 is LGHDT and CDR2 is YNNKEL (reference sequence). V lost 3 bases and J lost 2, with 2 bases in between. This CDR3 comprises 11 residues. The CDR3 loop is CASSQAYEQYF. The DNA for the CDR3 is TGTGCCAGCAGCCAGGCCTACGAGCAGTACTTC.

This clonotype was counted only a few times. The chain recombines TRBV20-1 with TRBJ2-3; 8 bases are shared with TRBD1. Germline V gives CDR1 DFQATT, CDR2 SNEGSKA (reference sequence). The CDR3 has 15 residues. The J segment lost 1 base and the V segment lost 1 base, leaving 4 bases of the junction unmatched. The CDR3 is CSARARGLGTDTQYF. The CDR3 DNA sequence: TGCAGTGCTAGAGCCAGGGGGCTGGGCACAGATACGCAGTATTTT.